The text below deals with one T cell receptor beta chain. Measured with immunoSEQ multiplex PCR; TCRdb has only the in-frame clones, and not every one. The sample yields 45,000 to 55,000 clones, about 72% seen once. This sample is part of a study of radiotherapy plus CTLA-4 blockade in lung cancer. The V end lost 0 bases, the J end lost 8 bases, and 10 bases lay between the germline ends. The CDR3 contains 14 residues. In germline, CDR1 is LNHDA, CDR2 SQIVND (reference sequence). The sample in question was peripheral blood, obtained from a patient treated with radiotherapy plus ipilimumab. J is TRBJ1-4 and V is TRBV19; a possible D gene is TRBD1 (6 bases). The TCR was taken from a human donor with non-small cell lung cancer who had stable disease on radiotherapy plus ipilimumab. CDR3 DNA sequence: TGTGCCAGTAGTATAGATGGGACACGGGAAAAACTGTTTTTT. Protein sequence: CASSIDGTREKLFF.